Listed below are T cell receptor beta chains from one sample, sequenced in a study of CD8 T cells in ankylosing spondylitis. From the 5' RACE reads, TCRdb called clonotypes with MiXCR, one entry per CDR3 protein. The sample includes 230,000 or so distinct CDR3 sequences, over 15% of them seen just once. Specimen: blood, either unsorted or a sorted T cell fraction (not recorded which). The receptors originated from a male donor with ankylosing spondylitis or in good health (not recorded which). CDR3s include the opening cysteine and the closing phenylalanine or tryptophan. The order of the fields is V gene, clone size, CDR3 length, J gene, D gene, CDR3 protein, CDR3 DNA. The D gene is left open where the match is weak. Expanded clones get a size class; other rows say once, few or many, or leave the size out.

>TRBV20-1|many|14|TRBJ1-5|NA
CSAEMRDSNQPQHF
TGCAGTGCGGAGATGCGGGATAGCAATCAGCCCCAGCATTTT
>TRBV15|NA|18|TRBJ2-1|TRBD2
CATSRDGGGVSEYNEQFF
TGTGCCACCAGCAGAGATGGGGGGGGTGTATCGGAATACAATGAGCAGTTCTTC
>TRBV4-1|NA|17|TRBJ2-7|TRBD2
CASSRTSGRDRGHEQYF
TGCGCCAGCAGCCGGACTAGCGGGAGGGACAGGGGTCACGAGCAGTACTTC
>TRBV3-1|NA|14|TRBJ1-1|NA
CASSQDWSGSEAFF
TGTGCCAGCAGCCAAGATTGGTCAGGGTCTGAAGCTTTCTTT
>TRBV4-1|NA|18|TRBJ2-1|NA
CASSQDKGGRDIIYEQFF
TGCGCCAGCAGCCAAGACAAGGGCGGGCGGGATATTATCTATGAGCAGTTCTTC
>TRBV28|many|14|TRBJ2-7|TRBD1
CASRPGQGIYEQYF
TGTGCCAGCAGACCGGGACAGGGTATTTACGAGCAGTACTTC
>TRBV20-1|NA|17|TRBJ2-5|TRBD2
CSARDLGTSGMGETQYF
TGCAGTGCTAGAGATCTGGGGACTAGCGGGATGGGTGAGACCCAGTACTTC
>TRBV15|many|15|TRBJ1-2|NA
CATSRDLGSAYGYTF
TGTGCCACCAGCAGAGATCTTGGGTCAGCCTATGGCTACACCTTC
>TRBV29-1|few|13|TRBJ2-5|NA
CSTIPQGAETQYF
TGCAGCACCATACCCCAGGGCGCGGAGACCCAGTACTTC
>TRBV4-1|many|16|TRBJ2-2|TRBD2
CASSQESGGLTGELFF
TGCGCCAGCAGCCAAGAGAGCGGGGGGCTAACCGGGGAGCTGTTTTTT
>TRBV6-1|NA|15|TRBJ2-1|NA
CASRTGTISYNEQFF
TGTGCCAGCAGAACCGGGACCATCTCCTACAATGAGCAGTTCTTC
>TRBV6-2/TRBV6-3|NA|15|TRBJ1-5|TRBD1
CASNGRTGDNQPQHF
TGTGCCAGCAACGGGCGGACAGGAGACAATCAGCCCCAGCATTTT
>TRBV25-1|few|14|TRBJ1-5|TRBD1
CASSGDRGDQPQHF
TGTGCCAGCAGTGGGGACAGGGGTGATCAGCCCCAGCATTTT
>TRBV5-6|NA|15|TRBJ2-3|NA
CASSSYRVSTDTQYF
TGTGCCAGCAGCTCCTACAGGGTTAGCACAGATACGCAGTATTTT
>TRBV6-4|many|15|TRBJ2-1|TRBD2
CASSDSGAGGDEQFF
TGTGCCAGCAGTGACTCAGGCGCGGGGGGCGATGAGCAGTTCTTC
>TRBV6-1|many|15|TRBJ2-1|NA
CASSERLAGANEQFF
TGTGCCAGCAGCGAACGGCTAGCCGGGGCCAATGAGCAGTTCTTC
>TRBV5-1|many|19|TRBJ2-2|TRBD2
CASSPRVAGPNANTGELFF
TGCGCCAGCAGCCCCCGAGTAGCGGGACCCAACGCGAACACCGGGGAGCTGTTTTTT
>TRBV6-4|NA|13|TRBJ2-7|NA
CASSPLVGGEQYF
TGTGCCAGCAGTCCTTTAGTAGGCGGGGAGCAGTACTTC
>TRBV5-1|few|18|TRBJ2-3|NA
CASSTAVRMDSLSDTQYF
TGCGCCAGCAGCACAGCCGTGCGGATGGACAGCTTGTCAGATACGCAGTATTTT
>TRBV29-1|NA|13|TRBJ2-1|NA
CSVEVERSNEQFF
TGCAGCGTTGAAGTGGAACGTTCCAATGAGCAGTTCTTC
>TRBV4-3|NA|20|TRBJ2-1|TRBD2
CASSSHRAALATSSYNEQFF
TGCGCCAGCAGCTCCCACCGGGCGGCACTAGCGACAAGCTCCTACAATGAGCAGTTCTTC
>TRBV5-5|few|16|TRBJ2-7|NA
CASSFSRDTPSYEQYF
TGTGCCAGCAGCTTCAGTCGCGACACCCCCTCCTACGAGCAGTACTTC
>TRBV11-2|NA|16|TRBJ2-2|NA
CASSHYGPGLTGELFF
TGTGCCAGCAGCCATTACGGACCGGGCCTCACCGGGGAGCTGTTTTTT
>TRBV21-1|few|16|TRBJ1-6|NA
CASSKGRGRRNSPLHF
TGTGCCAGCAGCAAAGGCAGGGGGCGCAGAAATTCACCCCTCCACTTT
>TRBV19|NA|13|TRBJ1-1|NA
CASSDLGNTEAFF
TGTGCCAGTAGTGACCTAGGGAATACTGAAGCTTTCTTT
>TRBV4-3|NA|16|TRBJ2-1|TRBD2
CASSQDRLAGVHEQFF
TGCGCCAGCAGCCAAGATCGGCTAGCGGGGGTCCATGAGCAGTTCTTC
>TRBV6-1|many|14|TRBJ1-2|NA
CASRPTTTNYGYTF
TGTGCCAGCAGGCCGACAACTACCAACTATGGCTACACCTTC
>TRBV27|NA|17|TRBJ2-2|TRBD2
CASSSQVPGLGKAVLFF
TGTGCCAGCAGTTCCCAAGTACCGGGACTAGGGAAGGCGGTGCTGTTTTTT
>TRBV27|NA|19|TRBJ2-3|NA
CTSSLSTVSRGGPTDTQYF
TGCACCAGCAGTTTATCCACAGTGTCTCGGGGAGGCCCCACAGATACGCAGTATTTT
>TRBV4-3|NA|14|TRBJ2-1|NA
CASSQDSWANEQFF
TGCGCCAGCAGCCAAGATTCTTGGGCTAATGAGCAGTTCTTC
>TRBV29-1|few|16|TRBJ2-5|NA
CSVEDWSGPGGETQYF
TGCAGCGTTGAAGATTGGTCAGGGCCCGGCGGGGAGACCCAGTACTTC
>TRBV6-1|NA|15|TRBJ2-1|TRBD2
CASRKTSGRGNEQFF
TGTGCCAGCAGAAAGACTAGCGGGAGGGGCAATGAGCAGTTCTTC
>TRBV24-1|few|13|TRBJ2-7|NA
CATSPRTGYEQYF
TGTGCCACCAGCCCCCGCACGGGCTACGAGCAGTACTTC
>TRBV20-1|NA|15|TRBJ2-3|NA
CSAVQRDSYTDTQYF
TGCAGTGCAGTCCAGAGGGACTCCTACACAGATACGCAGTATTTT
>TRBV20-1|many|18|TRBJ2-1|TRBD2
CSARDSDWGGGVYNEQFF
TGCAGTGCTAGAGATAGTGATTGGGGGGGAGGGGTCTACAATGAGCAGTTCTTC